Each of the 10 T cell receptor beta chains below was sequenced from the same sample in a study of T cell changes during pregnancy in multiple sclerosis. The method was immunoSEQ multiplex PCR; TCRdb's version includes in-frame clones alone and lacks a portion of them. The data hold 59,000 or so clones, with 92% observed a single time. The sequences come from peripheral blood, collected in the third trimester of pregnancy. The receptors shown here come from a female donor in good health, enrolled as a control in a pregnancy study.

V usage is TRBV18 and J usage is TRBJ1-1; TRBD1 might be the D (5 bases). The CDR3 is 14 amino acids. With 3 bases removed from V and 8 bases from J, the gap between germline ends came to 16 bases. The germline V gene encodes CDR1 KGHSH and CDR2 LQKENI. CDR3 sequence: CASSPGGDPLEAFF. The CDR3, as DNA: TGTGCCAGCTCACCTGGGGGGGACCCGCTAGAAGCTTTCTTT.

The chain recombines TRBV7-3 with TRBJ1-1; D remains ambiguous. The CDR3 extends over 13 amino acids. Trimming pared 5 bases from V and 3 bases from J, leaving 10 bases between. Per the germline V gene, CDR1 is SGHTA and CDR2 is FQGTGA. The CDR3 loop is CASSPYRDTEAFF. For the CDR3, the DNA is TGTGCCAGCAGCCCCTACCGGGACACTGAAGCTTTCTTT.

The V gene is TRBV5-1, the J gene TRBJ2-7, with D hard to call. Germline values: CDR1 SGHRS, CDR2 YFSETQ. Trimming stripped 0 bases from V and 4 bases from J, with 14 bases between. The CDR3 length is 15 residues. CDR3 sequence: CASSLALVDGYEQYF. The DNA of the CDR3 is TGCGCCAGCAGCTTGGCACTCGTCGACGGGTACGAGCAGTACTTC.

V is TRBV7-2 and J is TRBJ1-5; possible D gene TRBD1, 5 bases. This CDR3 has 15 amino acids. Trimming took 3 bases from V and 6 from J, leaving 15 bases between them. CDR1 and CDR2 (germline): SGHTA, FQGNSA. This chain's CDR3 is CASSFGGGSGQPQHF. Written as DNA, the CDR3 is TGTGCCAGCAGCTTCGGGGGAGGGTCAGGTCAGCCCCAGCATTTT.

This clone was recorded only once. The J gene is TRBJ2-7, the V gene TRBV10-3; 8 positions match TRBD2. This CDR3 is 13 amino acids long. Trimming removed 0 bases from V and 5 bases from J; junction bases left unmatched: 0. Germline loops: CDR1 ENHRY, CDR2 SYGVKD. The CDR3: CAISESSGNEQYF. The CDR3 nucleotides are TGTGCCATCAGTGAGTCTAGCGGGAACGAGCAGTACTTC.

The chain combines TRBV28 with TRBJ2-3, with 13 nucleotides matching TRBD2. The CDR3 has 15 amino acids. V dropped 6 bases and J dropped 3; count of bases not matched to a gene: 3. CDR1 MDHEN and CDR2 SYDVKM come from the germline V gene. The CDR3 here is CASSWTSGRTDTQYF. CDR3 bases: TGTGCCAGCAGCTGGACTAGCGGGAGAACAGATACGCAGTATTTT.

The chain employs TRBV5-1 and TRBJ1-3; 7 nucleotides agree with TRBD1. Per the germline V gene, CDR1 is SGHRS and CDR2 is YFSETQ. J gave up 0 bases and V 5 bases, and 11 bases lay outside the gene matches. The CDR3 length is 17 residues. CDR3 amino acids: CASSFLPGQSSGNTIYF. As DNA, the CDR3 is TGCGCCAGCAGTTTCCTCCCGGGACAGAGCTCTGGAAACACCATATATTTT.

The chain carries TRBV9 and TRBJ2-3; 7 bases are a match to TRBD2. The CDR3 extends over 16 amino acids. V trimming: 0 bases; J trimming: 1 base; junction bases outside the gene matches: 5. The germline V gene has CDR1 SGDLS and CDR2 YYNGEE. The DNA for the CDR3 is TGTGCCAGCAGCGTAGCTAAAGCGGGACGCACAGATACGCAGTATTTT. Protein: CASSVAKAGRTDTQYF. The whole variable domain, remainder taken from reference TRBV9 and TRBJ2-3, is DSGVTQTPKHLITATGQRVTLRCSPRSGDLSVYWYQQSLDQGLQFLIQYYNGEERAKGNILERFSAQQFPDLHSELNLSSLELGDSALYFCASSVAKAGRTDTQYFGPGTRLTVL.

The J gene is TRBJ2-1, the V gene TRBV12-5; D is unclear. The ends were cut back, 0 bases at V and 0 bases at J, with 9 bases in the middle. Germline V CDR1 and CDR2: LGHNT, FRNRAP. This CDR3 contains 16 residues. CDR3 region: CASGLVEWSSYNEQFF. CDR3 sequence (DNA): TGTGCTAGTGGTTTGGTAGAATGGAGCTCCTACAATGAGCAGTTCTTC.

This clone was seen just once. The chain combines TRBV4-3 with TRBJ1-1, with a possible D match to TRBD1 (5 bases). Germline V CDR1 and CDR2: LGHNA, YSLEER. V lost 6 bases and J 1 base, leaving 12 bases between the germline ends. This CDR3 spans 14 amino acids. The CDR3 DNA sequence: TGCGCCAGCAGTAAAGGACAAAGGAACACTGAAGCTTTCTTT. It encodes CASSKGQRNTEAFF.